This record looks at one T cell receptor beta chain sequence and its context. TCRdb processed the 5' RACE reads anew with MiXCR; each CDR3 protein has one entry. The sample carries under 250,000 distinct CDR3 sequences, roughly 13% recorded once. These data originate in a study of identical twins. This same sample was also part of a study on yellow fever vaccine responses in identical twins.

The source of this sequence is a woman aged 18-35 years in good health. The sequenced material came from memory (CD45RO+) T cells sorted from blood.

The CDR3 spells CSATPLRGADTQYF. CDR3 bases: TGCAGTGCTACACCCCTCCGGGGGGCAGATACGCAGTATTTT. The rearrangement uses TRBV20-1 and TRBJ2-3; TRBD2 matches at 7 bases. Germline-derived CDR1 and CDR2 are DFQATT and SNEGSKA (reference sequence). The CDR3 length is 14 residues. Germline trimming cut 4 bases from V and 4 bases from J; bases unmatched to any gene: 8.